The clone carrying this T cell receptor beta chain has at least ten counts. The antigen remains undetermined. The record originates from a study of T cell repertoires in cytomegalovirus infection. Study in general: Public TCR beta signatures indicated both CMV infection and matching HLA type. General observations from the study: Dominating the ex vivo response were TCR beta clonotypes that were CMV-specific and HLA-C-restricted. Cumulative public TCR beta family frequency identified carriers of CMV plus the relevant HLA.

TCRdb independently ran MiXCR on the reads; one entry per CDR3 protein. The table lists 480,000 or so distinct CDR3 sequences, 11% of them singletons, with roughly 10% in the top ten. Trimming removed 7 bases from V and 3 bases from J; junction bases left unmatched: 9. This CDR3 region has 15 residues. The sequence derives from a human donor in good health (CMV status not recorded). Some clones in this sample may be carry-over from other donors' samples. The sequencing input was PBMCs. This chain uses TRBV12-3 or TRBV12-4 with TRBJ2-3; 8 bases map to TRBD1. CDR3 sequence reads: CASTPGRGRTDTQYF. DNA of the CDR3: TGTGCCAGCACCCCGGGCAGGGGGCGTACAGATACGCAGTATTTT.